The clone carrying this T cell receptor beta chain was picked up a small number of times. Its antigen is still unknown. Patients who underwent sequencing had shown CD8+CD57+ cell expansion by flow cytometry. All patients had severe acquired aplastic anemia. The data were taken from a study of CD8+CD57+ T cells in acquired aplastic anemia. Turning to the study itself: The sorted CD4+ and CD8+ cells yielded an average approximately 3.2 ug of DNA. Study-wide results and limits: Patient and control CD8+ Simpson's diversity was not significantly different. The same twenty-nine CD8+ CDR3 sequences occurred in patients and in controls.

The length of the CDR3 is 19 residues. From germline, CDR1 is LNHNV and CDR2 YYDKDF (reference sequence). Trimming removed 0 bases at V and 4 bases at J, with 22 bases between. TCR beta VDJ and CDR3 were profiled, and genomic DNA was the template. TCRdb reprocessed the reads with MiXCR, giving one entry per CDR3 protein. Here the sample spans around 500,000 distinct CDR3 sequences, more than 25% being singletons. The source material was sorted CD4+, CD8+, or CD8+CD57+ T cells (not recorded which) from PBMCs. The chain carries TRBV15 and TRBJ1-5, with D perhaps matching TRBD1 (6 bases). This clonotype was sampled from a human donor with aplastic anemia. The CDR3 here is CATSREGGAGPTLNQPQHF. The CDR3 nucleotides are TGTGCCACCAGCAGAGAAGGGGGAGCAGGGCCTACCCTAAATCAGCCCCAGCATTTT.